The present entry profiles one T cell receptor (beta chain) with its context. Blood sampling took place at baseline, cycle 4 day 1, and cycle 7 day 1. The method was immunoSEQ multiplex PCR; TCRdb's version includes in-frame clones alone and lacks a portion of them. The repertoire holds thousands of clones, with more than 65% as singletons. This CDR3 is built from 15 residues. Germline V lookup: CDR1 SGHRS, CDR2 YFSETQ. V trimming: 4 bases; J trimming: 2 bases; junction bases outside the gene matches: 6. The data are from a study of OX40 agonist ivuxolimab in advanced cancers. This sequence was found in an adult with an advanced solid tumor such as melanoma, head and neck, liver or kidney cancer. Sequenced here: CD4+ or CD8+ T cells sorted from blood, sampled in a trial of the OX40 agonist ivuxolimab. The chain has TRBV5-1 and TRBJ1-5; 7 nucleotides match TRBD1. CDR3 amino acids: CASSPGQAGNQPQHF. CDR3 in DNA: TGCGCCAGCAGCCCTGGACAGGCTGGCAATCAGCCCCAGCATTTT.